Listed here are 31 T cell receptor beta chains from one sample, sequenced in a study of cytomegalovirus exposure and HLA in healthy donors (TCRdb year 2017). Receptor amplification or capture employed the immunoSEQ multiplex PCR assay. The multiplex PCR relied on a mix of 60 forward primers for TCR Vbeta segments and 13 reverse primers for TCR Jbeta segments. TCRdb took over this immuneACCESS table, retaining in-frame rearrangements with V and J assigned. Such tables are incomplete; in checked studies, under half of the missing clones stem from an unresolved V gene, and the remainder is unexplained. Across this sample there are about 220,000 clones, with more than 65% seen only once. 1.8% of the sample comes from the top ten. Material for sequencing was PBMCs. The receptors come from a woman younger than 45 in good health and CMV-seronegative.

The rearrangement uses TRBV7-3 and TRBJ2-3; the match to TRBD2 covers 12 bases. The CDR3 runs to 15 residues. The germline CDR1 and CDR2 sequences are SGHTA and FQGTGA. Trimming at V came to 5 bases and at J to 6 bases, leaving 6 bases not matched to a gene. As DNA, the CDR3 is TGTGCCAGCAGCCTCCTAGCGGGGGGGGAGGATACGCAGTATTTT. Amino acid sequence: CASSLLAGGEDTQYF.

In its sample, this clone was seen a few times. The chain recombines TRBV9 with TRBJ1-2, with TRBD1 identical over 7 bases. This CDR3 contains 16 residues. The V gene's germline CDR1 is SGDLS and CDR2 YYNGEE. The junction had 9 bases not matched to a gene; V was cut back by 0 bases and J by 4 bases. The chain's CDR3 is CASSVGRGWTGYGYTF. CDR3 coding DNA: TGTGCCAGCAGCGTAGGACGGGGGTGGACAGGCTATGGCTACACCTTC.

The rearrangement links TRBV5-1 to TRBJ1-5; D not resolved. Trimming took 0 bases from V and 6 from J, leaving 10 bases between them. The CDR3 runs 14 residues. Germline-derived CDR1 and CDR2 are SGHRS and YFSETQ. The CDR3 DNA is TGCGCCAGCAGCTTGGGACCGGGAGGTCAGCCCCAGCATTTT. As protein: CASSLGPGGQPQHF.

The V and J genes are TRBV11-2 and TRBJ2-2; the D gene is possibly TRBD1 (6 bases). CDR1 and CDR2 (germline): SGHAT, FQNNGV. The CDR3 totals 14 residues. V shed 8 bases and J shed 2 bases, with 12 bases lying between them. CDR3 loop: CASGTQGNTGELFF. DNA for the CDR3: TGTGCCAGCGGAACACAGGGTAACACCGGGGAGCTGTTTTTT.

The V gene is TRBV7-6, the J gene TRBJ2-5; perhaps TRBD2 as D (6 bases). Looked up from germline, CDR1 is SGHVS and CDR2 is FNYEAQ. The CDR3 is 15 amino acids. The germline V and J ends were trimmed by 4 bases and 4 bases, with 16 bases remaining between them. The CDR3 nucleotides are TGTGCCAGCAGCTCGGTGACTAGGGGTATAGAGACCCAGTACTTC. This encodes CASSSVTRGIETQYF.

This chain's CDR3 is CASSSPGQGAYEQYF. As DNA, the CDR3 is TGTGCCAGCAGCTCCCCGGGACAGGGTGCCTACGAGCAGTACTTC. The genes are TRBV5-4 and TRBJ2-7; 9 bases line up with TRBD1. Per germline, CDR1 SGHNT and CDR2 YYREEE (reference sequence). This CDR3 is 15 amino acids long. Trimming took 3 bases from V and 2 from J; bases not matched to a gene: 6.

J is TRBJ2-7 and V is TRBV6-1; 8 positions agree with TRBD1. Germline V gives CDR1 MNHNS, CDR2 SASEGT. This CDR3 is built from 14 residues. The junction had 5 bases not matched to a gene; V was cut back by 7 bases and J by 0 bases. The CDR3 DNA reads TGTGCCAGCAAACTGGGACAGGTCTCCTACGAGCAGTACTTC. Translating gives CASKLGQVSYEQYF.

This chain links TRBV25-1 with TRBJ1-1; D is ambiguous. Germline V gene data show CDR1 as MGHDK and CDR2 as SYGVNS. V was clipped by 1 base and J by 8 bases, with 11 bases between them. The CDR3 covers 13 residues. CDR3 coding DNA: TGTGCCAGCAGTGAATCGGTCTGGTCAGAAGCTTTCTTT. This codes for CASSESVWSEAFF.

The chain is built from TRBV25-1 and TRBJ2-1, with TRBD2 matching 9 bases. This CDR3 is built from 15 residues. CDR1 MGHDK and CDR2 SYGVNS come from the germline V gene. V was clipped by 8 bases and J by 3 bases; unmatched bases: 8. Here the CDR3 DNA reads TGTGCCAGCTCGAAGGCTAGCGGGGACTACAATGAGCAGTTCTTC. It is translated as CASSKASGDYNEQFF.

The J gene is TRBJ1-1, the V gene TRBV7-9; TRBD1 matches at 9 bases. The ends lost 5 bases at V and 5 bases at J; junction bases unmatched: 6. Germline V gene data show CDR1 as SEHNR and CDR2 as FQNEAQ (reference sequence). There are 14 residues in the CDR3. The CDR3 coding sequence is TGTGCCAGCAGCCTCGGGACAGGGTCGACTGAAGCTTTCTTT. It specifies CASSLGTGSTEAFF.

The rearrangement uses TRBV27 and TRBJ2-7; D not certain. The CDR3 extends over 14 amino acids. V dropped 2 bases and J dropped 3 bases, with 11 bases sitting between them. CDR1 is MNHEY, CDR2 SMNVEV, per germline (reference sequence). The CDR3 nucleotides are TGTGCCAGCAGTTTAATGGGCCCAGGCTACGAGCAGTACTTC. This codes for CASSLMGPGYEQYF.

The chain links TRBV20-1 to TRBJ2-7; D remains unclear. Between the trimmed V and J ends, which lost 5 bases and 7 bases, there was a span of 9 bases. The CDR3 loop spans 10 amino acids. CDR1 is DFQATT and CDR2 is SNEGSKA in the germline V gene (reference sequence). The CDR3, as DNA: TGCAGTGCTGCGAGCCGGGAGCAGTACTTC. Its protein product is CSAASREQYF.

This clone has just one count. V is TRBV9 and J is TRBJ1-4; 7 bases agree with TRBD1. V shed 0 bases and J 4 bases; nucleotides not matched to a gene: 3. The germline gives CDR1 SGDLS, CDR2 YYNGEE. This CDR3 region has 15 residues. CDR3 loop: CASSVGTGYNEKLFF. The CDR3 nucleotides are TGTGCCAGCAGCGTAGGGACAGGATATAATGAAAAACTGTTTTTT.

This clone was observed once. The V call is TRBV6-1, the J call TRBJ1-2; no firm D call. The CDR3 runs to 15 residues. Germline values: CDR1 MNHNS, CDR2 SASEGT. V was trimmed by 5 bases and J by 4 bases, leaving 17 bases between them. The CDR3 is CASSSPRAGSYGYTF. In DNA, the CDR3 is TGTGCCAGCAGTTCCCCGCGGGCGGGAAGCTATGGCTACACCTTC.

The V gene is TRBV18, the J gene TRBJ2-2, with a possible D match to TRBD1 (6 bases). There are 18 residues in the CDR3. The germline V and J ends were trimmed by 10 bases and 0 bases, with 24 bases remaining between them. CDR1 KGHSH and CDR2 LQKENI come from the germline V gene. The CDR3 coding sequence is TGTGCCATCTCGTCCATACGTCCCGGGACATCGAACACCGGGGAGCTGTTTTTT. Its protein product is CAISSIRPGTSNTGELFF.

The chain carries TRBV7-2 and TRBJ1-3; TRBD1 matches at 7 bases. The CDR3 has 18 amino acids. Unmatched junction bases numbered 13, after V lost 5 bases and J lost 0 bases. Germline CDR1 and CDR2: SGHTA and FQGNSA. This chain's CDR3 is CASSIQTQGSYSGNTIYF. CDR3 in DNA: TGTGCCAGCAGCATTCAAACACAGGGGTCCTACTCTGGAAACACCATATATTTT. Supplemented by reference TRBV7-2 and TRBJ1-3, the full variable domain reads GAGVSQSPSNKVTEKGKDVELRCDPISGHTALYWYRQSLGQGLEFLIYFQGNSAPDKSGLPSDRFSAERTGGSVSTLTIQRTQQEDSAVYLCASSIQTQGSYSGNTIYFGEGSWLTVV.

V is TRBV5-4 and J is TRBJ2-2, with D possibly being TRBD2 (7 bases). Germline V gives CDR1 SGHNT, CDR2 YYREEE (reference sequence). The CDR3 covers 15 residues. V was trimmed by 0 bases and J by 7 bases, leaving 13 bases between them. The CDR3 here is CASSLDRGAVGELFF. The CDR3 DNA reads as TGTGCCAGCAGCTTGGACCGGGGGGCAGTCGGGGAGCTGTTTTTT.

The rearrangement joins TRBV6-6 to TRBJ2-1; perhaps TRBD2 as D (5 bases). V was clipped by 5 bases and J by 13 bases, with 18 bases between them. Germline V lookup: CDR1 MNHNY, CDR2 SVGAGI (reference sequence). This CDR3 is built from 13 residues. CDR3 amino acids: CASSSGLLGEQFF. Written as DNA, the CDR3 is TGTGCCAGCAGTAGTGGACTGTTGGGCGAACAGTTCTTC.

This sequence joins TRBV30 and TRBJ1-2, with unresolved D. The CDR3 consists of 15 residues. Germline V gives CDR1 GTSNPN, CDR2 SVGIG (reference sequence). Trimming took off 1 base at V and 2 bases at J, with 14 bases between the two ends. In nucleotides, the CDR3 is TGTGCCTGGAGTGGAGGCAAAAACAAGAACTATGGCTACACCTTC. It yields the protein CAWSGGKNKNYGYTF. Drawing the rest from reference TRBV30 and TRBJ1-2, the complete variable domain is SQTIHQWPATLVQPVGSPLSLECTVEGTSNPNLYWYRQAAGRGLQLLFYSVGIGQISSEVPQNLSASRPQDRQFILSSKKLLLSDSGFYLCAWSGGKNKNYGYTFGSGTRLTVV.

The chain is built from TRBV19 and TRBJ1-5; D is unresolved. Trimming took 3 bases from V and 1 from J, leaving 10 bases between them. The CDR3 loop spans 15 amino acids. Germline CDR1 LNHDA, CDR2 SQIVND (reference sequence). CDR3 region: CASSMEHLSNQPQHF. The CDR3 DNA reads TGTGCCAGTAGTATGGAGCATCTCAGCAATCAGCCCCAGCATTTT. The full variable domain, its missing parts supplied by reference TRBV19 and TRBJ1-5, is DGGITQSPKYLFRKEGQNVTLSCEQNLNHDAMYWYRQDPGQGLRLIYYSQIVNDFQKGDIAEGYSVSREKKESFPLTVTSAQKNPTAFYLCASSMEHLSNQPQHFGDGTRLSIL.

J is TRBJ2-7 and V is TRBV11-3; no firm D call. The germline V gene encodes CDR1 SGHNT and CDR2 YENEEA. The CDR3 spans 13 residues. Trimming cost V 0 bases and J 0 bases, with 3 bases left between them. The CDR3 region has the DNA TGTGCCAGCAGCTTAGACGGCTCCTACGAGCAGTACTTC. Amino acid sequence: CASSLDGSYEQYF.

This clone has just a few counts. V gene TRBV28 combines with J gene TRBJ1-3; a weak D match, TRBD1 (5 bases). The V gene's germline CDR1 is MDHEN and CDR2 SYDVKM. Trimming shortened V by 1 base and J by 10 bases, and 11 bases separated the two germline ends. The CDR3 covers 13 residues. DNA for the CDR3: TGTGCCAGCAGTTTATCCAGGGAGGTGACCATATATTTT. It codes for CASSLSREVTIYF.

The chain carries TRBV5-1 and TRBJ2-2; TRBD1 matches 8 bases. Germline CDR1 and CDR2: SGHRS and YFSETQ. The CDR3 is made up of 15 amino acids. V gave up 5 bases and J gave up 3 bases; unmatched junction bases: 6. CDR3 sequence (DNA): TGCGCCAGCAGTTTTGGACAGGGATACACCGGGGAGCTGTTTTTT. This translates into CASSFGQGYTGELFF.

The CDR3, as DNA: TGCGCCAGCAGCCAAGATTGGTCAGCTGAAGCTTTCTTT. Translating gives CASSQDWSAEAFF. This chain uses TRBV4-1 with TRBJ1-1; D ambiguous. V lost 0 bases and J 6 bases, leaving 8 bases between the germline ends. CDR1 and CDR2 (germline): MGHRA, YSYEKL. The length of the CDR3 is 13 residues.

This clone was counted between two and nine times. J is TRBJ1-1 and V is TRBV5-1, with D possibly TRBD1 on 5 matching bases. The germline CDR1 and CDR2 sequences are SGHRS and YFSETQ. The CDR3 sequence is 13 residues long. The germline V and J ends were trimmed by 0 bases and 3 bases, with 6 bases remaining between them. DNA for the CDR3: TGCGCCAGCAGCTTGGGGGGGGACACTGAAGCTTTCTTT. This translates into CASSLGGDTEAFF.

V and J are TRBV2 and TRBJ1-1, with TRBD1 matching 7 bases. Trimming at V came to 6 bases and at J to 3 bases, leaving 7 bases not matched to a gene. This CDR3 has 14 amino acids. CDR1 is SNHLY, CDR2 FYNNEI, per germline. CDR3 sequence reads: CASSLRGSDTEAFF. For the CDR3, the DNA is TGTGCCAGCAGCCTCAGGGGGTCGGACACTGAAGCTTTCTTT.

The chain carries TRBV6-1 and TRBJ2-7; 8 bases agree with TRBD2. Trimming at V came to 7 bases and at J to 4 bases, leaving 9 bases not matched to a gene. CDR1 MNHNS and CDR2 SASEGT come from the germline V gene. The CDR3 totals 14 residues. Written as DNA, the CDR3 is TGTGCCAGCATCCGGGAGGGCCGGGCATACGAGCAGTACTTC. Translating gives CASIREGRAYEQYF.

This clone was found once. The rearrangement joins TRBV29-1 to TRBJ2-3, with 10 bases fitting TRBD1. J was trimmed by 0 bases and V by 4 bases; bases with no gene match: 4. Germline values: CDR1 SQVTM, CDR2 ANQGSEA. CDR3 length: 15 residues. CDR3 DNA: TGCAGCGTTGCCGGGACAGGGGTTAGCACAGATACGCAGTATTTT. Protein product: CSVAGTGVSTDTQYF.

The chain joins TRBV29-1 to TRBJ2-7; 9 nucleotides line up with TRBD1. Germline CDR1 reads SQVTM; CDR2 reads ANQGSEA. After removal of 6 bases from V and 0 bases from J, the junction contained 3 bases not matched to a gene. CDR3 length equals 13 residues. The DNA for the CDR3 is TGCAGCGTGACAGGGGGTTCCTCCTACGAGCAGTACTTC. Translating it yields CSVTGGSSYEQYF.

This chain connects TRBV19 to TRBJ1-4, with 8 bases aligning to TRBD1. Germline CDR1 and CDR2: LNHDA and SQIVND (reference sequence). V lost 4 bases and J lost 7; bases outside the gene matches: 8. The CDR3 length is 15 residues. The CDR3 loop is CASSTRQGNGEKLFF. The CDR3 DNA reads as TGTGCCAGTAGTACCCGACAGGGGAACGGTGAAAAACTGTTTTTT.

In its sample, this clone was seen once. A junction boundary mismatches the germline segment, possibly from a read error. The V call is TRBV7-9, the J call TRBJ2-2, with D tentatively TRBD2 (6 bases). This CDR3 has 17 amino acids. Germline V gene lookup returns CDR1 SEHNR and CDR2 FQNEAQ (reference sequence). The CDR3, as DNA: TGTGTCAGCAGCTCCCTTCTAGCGCAACCGAACACCGGGGAGCTGTTTTTT. Translated, it gives CVSSSLLAQPNTGELFF.